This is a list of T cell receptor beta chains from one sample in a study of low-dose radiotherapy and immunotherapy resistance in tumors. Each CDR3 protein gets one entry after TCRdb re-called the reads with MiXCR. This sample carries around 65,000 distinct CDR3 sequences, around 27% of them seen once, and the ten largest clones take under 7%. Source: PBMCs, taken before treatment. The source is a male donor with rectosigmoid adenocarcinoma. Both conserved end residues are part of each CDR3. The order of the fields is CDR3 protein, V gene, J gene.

CDR3 protein: CASSPPSYEQYF; V gene: TRBV28; J gene: TRBJ2-7
CDR3 protein: CASSFVESSYEQYF; V gene: TRBV28; J gene: TRBJ2-7
CDR3 protein: CASSMLLYNEQFF; V gene: TRBV19; J gene: TRBJ2-1
CDR3 protein: CSVVSVIGGNEQFF; V gene: TRBV29-1; J gene: TRBJ2-1
CDR3 protein: CASSQRTGGNNNEKLFF; V gene: TRBV4-3; J gene: TRBJ1-4
CDR3 protein: CASSFFYIASEQFF; V gene: TRBV7-9; J gene: TRBJ2-1
CDR3 protein: CASSYSRGAGGANTGELFF; V gene: TRBV6-5; J gene: TRBJ2-2
CDR3 protein: CASSQNLPGDEQFF; V gene: TRBV4-3; J gene: TRBJ2-1
CDR3 protein: CATQTATGGYTF; V gene: TRBV28; J gene: TRBJ1-2
CDR3 protein: CASRVRGGLIGELFF; V gene: TRBV28; J gene: TRBJ2-2
CDR3 protein: CASSLGQGPISNQPQHF; V gene: TRBV28; J gene: TRBJ1-5
CDR3 protein: CASSYSTAYNSPLHF; V gene: TRBV6-5; J gene: TRBJ1-6
CDR3 protein: CAISDGQGYSNQPQHF; V gene: TRBV10-3; J gene: TRBJ1-5
CDR3 protein: CSGRRDNEQFF; V gene: TRBV29-1; J gene: TRBJ2-1
CDR3 protein: CASSRTGRAGELFF; V gene: TRBV25-1; J gene: TRBJ2-2
CDR3 protein: CASRKRRLDDGYTF; V gene: TRBV2; J gene: TRBJ1-2
CDR3 protein: CSVEGQGVMSPLHF; V gene: TRBV29-1; J gene: TRBJ1-6
CDR3 protein: CASSFMAVSPLHF; V gene: TRBV28; J gene: TRBJ1-6
CDR3 protein: CASSQDGKTGSNQPQHF; V gene: TRBV4-1; J gene: TRBJ1-5
CDR3 protein: CASSPNRISTGELFF; V gene: TRBV18; J gene: TRBJ2-2
CDR3 protein: CASRSPQSLYNEQFF; V gene: TRBV6-6; J gene: TRBJ2-1
CDR3 protein: CASSLYGDPYEQYF; V gene: TRBV18; J gene: TRBJ2-7
CDR3 protein: CASSTASQETQYF; V gene: TRBV9; J gene: TRBJ2-5
CDR3 protein: CASSQSVTEAFF; V gene: TRBV16; J gene: TRBJ1-1
CDR3 protein: CAAVTASYEQYF; V gene: TRBV28; J gene: TRBJ2-7
CDR3 protein: CSVTGQTWDEQFF; V gene: TRBV20-1; J gene: TRBJ2-1
CDR3 protein: CASRLSNDQQPQHF; V gene: TRBV21-1; J gene: TRBJ1-5
CDR3 protein: CSARTTYNEQFF; V gene: TRBV20-1; J gene: TRBJ2-1
CDR3 protein: CASREGVDETQYF; V gene: TRBV19; J gene: TRBJ2-5
CDR3 protein: CASSYSRGPNGNQPQHF; V gene: TRBV6-1; J gene: TRBJ1-5
CDR3 protein: CASSLGQGVGELFFF; V gene: TRBV5-1; J gene: TRBJ2-2
CDR3 protein: CASSRGSVSSYNEQFF; V gene: TRBV4-2; J gene: TRBJ2-1
CDR3 protein: CASSLAEGGPPGELFF; V gene: TRBV5-1; J gene: TRBJ2-2
CDR3 protein: CASSQGAGGDEYGYTF; V gene: TRBV3-1; J gene: TRBJ1-2
CDR3 protein: CASSQGGAETGELFF; V gene: TRBV4-3; J gene: TRBJ2-2
CDR3 protein: CASSQAGSNSGANVLTF; V gene: TRBV4-3; J gene: TRBJ2-6
CDR3 protein: CASSPIPRGASGSPLHF; V gene: TRBV5-1; J gene: TRBJ1-6
CDR3 protein: CASSHGPAVDNEQFF; V gene: TRBV27; J gene: TRBJ2-1
CDR3 protein: CASTATSGSYEQYF; V gene: TRBV6-1; J gene: TRBJ2-7
CDR3 protein: CSARPLGVSYEQYF; V gene: TRBV20-1; J gene: TRBJ2-7
CDR3 protein: CASSPSNANSPLHF; V gene: TRBV3-1; J gene: TRBJ1-6
CDR3 protein: CASSRTGPPYEQYF; V gene: TRBV28; J gene: TRBJ2-7
CDR3 protein: CASSLAEGAEQYF; V gene: TRBV5-1; J gene: TRBJ2-7
CDR3 protein: CASSEGGYTF; V gene: TRBV2; J gene: TRBJ1-2
CDR3 protein: CASSWRETQYF; V gene: TRBV6-2/TRBV6-3; J gene: TRBJ2-5
CDR3 protein: CASSGNPGRLNTEAFF; V gene: TRBV7-2; J gene: TRBJ1-1
CDR3 protein: CSVSPGTGNEQYF; V gene: TRBV29-1; J gene: TRBJ2-7
CDR3 protein: CASSQGEVAQYF; V gene: TRBV11-2; J gene: TRBJ2-5
CDR3 protein: CASSAGGGVSGANVLTF; V gene: TRBV5-4; J gene: TRBJ2-6
CDR3 protein: CASSIDAGPRYEQYF; V gene: TRBV19; J gene: TRBJ2-7
CDR3 protein: CASSPRVAGASSYNEQFF; V gene: TRBV4-3; J gene: TRBJ2-1
CDR3 protein: CASSLNRDTEAFF; V gene: TRBV7-9; J gene: TRBJ1-1
CDR3 protein: CASSPLRELDTEAFF; V gene: TRBV18; J gene: TRBJ1-1
CDR3 protein: CATSDSSSRADTQYF; V gene: TRBV24-1; J gene: TRBJ2-3
CDR3 protein: CASSPSLGGHTEAFF; V gene: TRBV18; J gene: TRBJ1-1
CDR3 protein: CASSSLLTITSGYEQYF; V gene: TRBV6-2/TRBV6-3; J gene: TRBJ2-7
CDR3 protein: CASSSEGGETQYF; V gene: TRBV28; J gene: TRBJ2-5
CDR3 protein: CSATHGSIDNEQFF; V gene: TRBV20-1; J gene: TRBJ2-1